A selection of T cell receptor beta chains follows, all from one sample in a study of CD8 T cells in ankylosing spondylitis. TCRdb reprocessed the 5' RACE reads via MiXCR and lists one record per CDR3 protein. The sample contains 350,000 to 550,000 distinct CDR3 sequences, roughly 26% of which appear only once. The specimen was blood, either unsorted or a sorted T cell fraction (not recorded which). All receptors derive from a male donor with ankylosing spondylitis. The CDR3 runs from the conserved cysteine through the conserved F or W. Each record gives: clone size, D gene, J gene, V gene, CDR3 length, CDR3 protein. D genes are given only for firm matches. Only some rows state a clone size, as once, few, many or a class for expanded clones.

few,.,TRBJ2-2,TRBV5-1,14,CASTVLKGPGELFF
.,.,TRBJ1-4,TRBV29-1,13,CSVGDRPNEKLFF
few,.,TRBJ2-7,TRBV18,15,CASSPTDSSFDEQYF
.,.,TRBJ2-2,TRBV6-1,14,CASGSPGYAGELFF
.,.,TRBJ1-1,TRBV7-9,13,CASRGSMNTEAFF
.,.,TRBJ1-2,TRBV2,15,CASSEALRGTYGYTF
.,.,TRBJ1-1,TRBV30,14,CASYPRALNTEAFF
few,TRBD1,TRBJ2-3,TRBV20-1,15,CSAESRDRATDTQYF
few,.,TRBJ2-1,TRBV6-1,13,CASSGLSGNEQFF
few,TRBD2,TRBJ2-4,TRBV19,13,CASGTSGKNIQYF
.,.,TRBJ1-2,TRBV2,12,CASAAGAGGYTF
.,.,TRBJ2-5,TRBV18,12,CASSYYQETQYF
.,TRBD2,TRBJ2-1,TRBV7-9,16,CASRPPGLAGEDEQFF
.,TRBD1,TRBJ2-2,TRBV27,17,CASSPPPRQGNTGELFF
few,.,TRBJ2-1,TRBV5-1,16,CASSRRDGRSYNEQFF
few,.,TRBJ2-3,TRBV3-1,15,CASSLIGMSTDTQYF
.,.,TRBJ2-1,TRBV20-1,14,CSAQRERRGNEQFF
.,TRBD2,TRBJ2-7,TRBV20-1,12,CSGSGSSYEQYF
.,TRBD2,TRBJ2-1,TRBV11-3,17,CASSLVPGTSANNEQFF
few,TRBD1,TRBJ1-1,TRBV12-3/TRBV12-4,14,CASKQTGGWTEAFF
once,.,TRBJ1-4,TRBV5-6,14,CASSWGRESEKLFF
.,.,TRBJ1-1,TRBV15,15,CATSRDWAANTEAFF
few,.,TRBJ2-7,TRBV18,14,CASSPGTNSYEQYF
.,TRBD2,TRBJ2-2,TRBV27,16,CASNPLASGSGGELFF
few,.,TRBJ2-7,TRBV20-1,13,CSAGSSGFYEQYF
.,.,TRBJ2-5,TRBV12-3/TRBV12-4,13,CASSAGTGGTQYF
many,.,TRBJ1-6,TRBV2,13,CASSPRYNSPLHF
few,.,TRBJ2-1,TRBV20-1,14,CSAGLPSAHNEQFF
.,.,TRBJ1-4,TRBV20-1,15,CSARDWTAPSEKLFF